One T cell receptor (beta chain) is described in this entry. This sample stems from a study of early T cells in non-severe SARS-CoV-2 infection. There are 13 residues in the CDR3. Germline-derived CDR1 and CDR2 are SGHTA and FQGNSA. Losses at the gene ends were 5 bases for V and 0 bases for J; bases not matched to a gene: 1. TCRdb re-analysed the 5' RACE reads in MiXCR, keeping a single row per CDR3 protein. This sample carries just under 90,000 distinct CDR3 sequences, 13% to 15% of them seen once, and the ten largest clones take about 6.7%. The specimen was whole blood. The TCR sequence derives from an adult who was a healthcare worker with PCR-confirmed SARS-CoV-2 infection or an uninfected control (not recorded which). The rearrangement uses TRBV7-2 and TRBJ2-7; 7 nucleotides match TRBD1. The CDR3 coding sequence is TGTGCCAGCAGCACAGGGGCCTCCTACGAGCAGTACTTC. Translation: CASSTGASYEQYF. Variable domain in full (rest from reference TRBV7-2 and TRBJ2-7): GAGVSQSPSNKVTEKGKDVELRCDPISGHTALYWYRQSLGQGLEFLIYFQGNSAPDKSGLPSDRFSAERTGGSVSTLTIQRTQQEDSAVYLCASSTGASYEQYFGPGTRLTVT.